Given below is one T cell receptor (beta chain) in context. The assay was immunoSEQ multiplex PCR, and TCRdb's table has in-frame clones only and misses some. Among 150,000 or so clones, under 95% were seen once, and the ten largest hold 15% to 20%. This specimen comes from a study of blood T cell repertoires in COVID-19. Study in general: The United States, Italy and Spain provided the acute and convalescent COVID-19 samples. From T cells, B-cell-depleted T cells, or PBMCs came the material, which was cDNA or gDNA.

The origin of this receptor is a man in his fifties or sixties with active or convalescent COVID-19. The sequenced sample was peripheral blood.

CDR3 DNA: TGTGCCAGCAGCCAGGGGCCCTTCGCCTACGAGCAGTACTTC. It encodes CASSQGPFAYEQYF. The chain is built from TRBV4-2 and TRBJ2-7; a possible D gene is TRBD1 (5 bases). Germline V gene lookup returns CDR1 LGHNA and CDR2 YNFKEQ. Trimming pared 3 bases from V and 2 bases from J, leaving 11 bases between. The CDR3 consists of 14 residues.